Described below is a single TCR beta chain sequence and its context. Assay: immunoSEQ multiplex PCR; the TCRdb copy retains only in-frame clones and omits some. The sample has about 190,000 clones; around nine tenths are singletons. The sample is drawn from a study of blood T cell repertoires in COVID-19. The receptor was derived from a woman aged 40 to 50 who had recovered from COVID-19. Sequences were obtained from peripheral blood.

This CDR3 reads CASNPAQGAEGTQYF. The CDR3 nucleotides are TGCGCCAGCAACCCAGCCCAGGGGGCGGAGGGGACGCAGTATTTT. The chain has TRBV5-1 and TRBJ2-3; 8 nucleotides line up with TRBD1. CDR3 length equals 15 residues. After removal of 6 bases from V and 9 bases from J, the junction contained 15 bases not matched to a gene. Germline V gene data show CDR1 as SGHRS and CDR2 as YFSETQ.